The sequence of this TCR beta chain was determined in a study of cytomegalovirus exposure and HLA in healthy donors. The CDR3 has 18 amino acids. CDR1 is MDHEN, CDR2 SYDVKM, per germline. V was pared by 6 bases and J by 0 bases, with 11 bases of the junction left unmatched. Produced via immunoSEQ multiplex PCR; TCRdb's table is partial and in-frame only. Found here are 250,000 or so clones, 85% to 90% of them singletons; the top ten hold around 2.6%. Material for sequencing was PBMCs. The sequence was obtained from a man aged 18 to 30 in good health and CMV-seronegative. The chain employs TRBV28 and TRBJ1-5, with 10 bases fitting TRBD1. CDR3 DNA: TGTGCCAGCAGATTACTCTCCGGGACAGGGGTTAGCAATCAGCCCCAGCATTTT. It encodes CASRLLSGTGVSNQPQHF.